This T cell receptor beta chain originates from a study of T cells in Graves' hyperthyroidism and ophthalmopathy. Points from the study as a whole: Median prediction lead before ophthalmopathy onset was 6.5 months with the model.

Patients were excluded for uncontrolled infection, other autoimmune disease, pregnancy or lactation. TCR beta CDR3 regions were amplified from RNA transcripts. First-round RT-PCR of the TCR CDR3 relied on the HTBI primer set. Each CDR3 protein gets one entry after TCRdb re-called the multiplex PCR reads with MiXCR. The table records 360,000 or so distinct CDR3 sequences, 15% to 20% of them present only once. This clonotype was seen ten or more times. The antigen is not known. The specimen was blood. The clonotype comes from a woman aged 40 to 50 with Graves' ophthalmopathy.

This CDR3 reads CALRQVYNSPLHF. CDR3 coding DNA: TGTGCCTTACGACAGGTTTATAATTCACCCCTCCACTTT. The rearrangement uses TRBV30 and TRBJ1-6; D might be TRBD1 (6 bases). Trimming pared 7 bases from V and 4 bases from J, leaving 11 bases between. This CDR3 has 13 residues. Germline CDR1 reads GTSNPN; CDR2 reads SVGIG (reference sequence).